Listed below are T cell receptor beta chains from one sample, sequenced in a study of OX40 agonist ivuxolimab in advanced cancers. The table came from immunoSEQ multiplex PCR; TCRdb's copy has only in-frame clones and leaves some out. The table shows fewer than 80,000 clones, with over 75% occurring only once. Sequencing used CD4+ or CD8+ T cells sorted from blood, obtained in a trial of the OX40 agonist ivuxolimab. The receptor set was obtained from an adult with an advanced solid tumor such as melanoma, head and neck, liver or kidney cancer. Each CDR3 is given with its conserved first and last residue. D genes are given only for firm matches. Size tells how often a clone was seen (once, few, many) or the class of an expanded clone, and some rows leave it out.

NA	TRBV7-9	few	TRBJ1-2	TGTGCCAGCAGCTTAGTGGCGCAGGGACATGGCTACACCTTC	CASSLVAQGHGYTF
TRBD2	TRBV27	NA	TRBJ2-3	TGTGCCAGCAGTTCTCGGGAGGGCCAGGTAAAAGATACGCAGTATTTT	CASSSREGQVKDTQYF
NA	TRBV13	NA	TRBJ1-1	TGTGCCAGCAGCTTAGGAGGGGCGAACACTGAAGCTTTCTTT	CASSLGGANTEAFF
TRBD1	TRBV2	NA	TRBJ2-7	TGTGCCAGCAGCCCGGGACAGGGTCTCTCCGAGCAGTACTTC	CASSPGQGLSEQYF
NA	TRBV9	once	TRBJ1-2	TGTGCCAGCAGCGGACCGGGCCGAGGATATGGCTACACCTTC	CASSGPGRGYGYTF
NA	TRBV29-1	NA	TRBJ1-1	TGCAGCGTGGAAGGGGAGAACACTGAAGCTTTCTTT	CSVEGENTEAFF
TRBD2	TRBV4-3	NA	TRBJ2-1	TGCGCCAGCAGCCAAGATAAAGCGGCGGGACTATATTACAATGAGCAGTTCTTC	CASSQDKAAGLYYNEQFF
NA	TRBV7-9	NA	TRBJ1-1	TGTGCCAGCAGCCCTAAGGGAGGGAACACTGAAGCTTTCTTT	CASSPKGGNTEAFF
NA	TRBV27	NA	TRBJ2-7	TGTGCCAGCAGCCACGCCCTAGGGACACAAGGGTACGAGCAGTACTTC	CASSHALGTQGYEQYF
NA	TRBV7-6	NA	TRBJ2-7	TGTGCCAGCAGCCCTCGCGGCGGGACCTACGAGCAGTACTTC	CASSPRGGTYEQYF
NA	TRBV28	once	TRBJ2-1	TGTGCCAGCAGTTTAGGGGAGATGGGGGAGCAGTTCTTC	CASSLGEMGEQFF
TRBD2	TRBV5-1	NA	TRBJ2-1	TGCGCCAGCAGCTCCCTGGGGGGGGGCAATGAGCAGTTCTTC	CASSSLGGGNEQFF
NA	TRBV29-1	NA	TRBJ1-4	TGCAGCGTTGAAATGGTGGGACGGTCAAATGAAAAACTGTTTTTT	CSVEMVGRSNEKLFF
NA	TRBV14	NA	TRBJ2-7	TGTGCCAGCAGCCAAGGTACAAGCGGAGACCGTTACTTC	CASSQGTSGDRYF
TRBD2	TRBV7-6	once	TRBJ2-3	TGTGCCAGCAGCTTCAGCGGGAGGGCGGTAGATACGCAGTATTTT	CASSFSGRAVDTQYF
TRBD2	TRBV7-6	NA	TRBJ2-7	TGTGCCAGCAGTTATAGCGGGGGGACCTCCTACGAGCAGTACTTC	CASSYSGGTSYEQYF
TRBD1	TRBV6-6	NA	TRBJ1-1	TGTGCCAGCAAGGACAGGGTGACTGAAGCTTTCTTT	CASKDRVTEAFF
NA	TRBV19	NA	TRBJ2-1	TGTGCCAGTAGTATTGGGACATCCGATGTCTACAATGAGCAGTTCTTC	CASSIGTSDVYNEQFF
TRBD1	TRBV27	NA	TRBJ1-1	TGTGCCAGCAGCCGGACCGGGACAGTGGGACCAACTGAAGCTTTCTTT	CASSRTGTVGPTEAFF
NA	TRBV27	NA	TRBJ2-1	TGTGCCAGCAGTTTAGCGGCTTACAATGAGCAGTTCTTC	CASSLAAYNEQFF
NA	TRBV4-3	NA	TRBJ1-1	TGCGCCAGCAGCCAGAGCAGGCAGTCGAGTACTGAAGCTTTCTTT	CASSQSRQSSTEAFF
NA	TRBV27	NA	TRBJ2-7	TGTGCCAGCAGTTTCGGGAGTTTTTACGAGCAGTACTTC	CASSFGSFYEQYF
NA	TRBV12-5	NA	TRBJ2-3	TGTGCTAGTGGTTTCGAGATTATTAGCACAGATACGCAGTATTTT	CASGFEIISTDTQYF
NA	TRBV4-3	NA	TRBJ1-1	TGCGCCAGCAGCCAAGAATGGGGGGGCACTGAAGCTTTCTTT	CASSQEWGGTEAFF
NA	TRBV5-4	once	TRBJ2-1	TGTGCCAGCAGCTTGGAAAGGAACAATGAGCAGTTCTTC	CASSLERNNEQFF
TRBD1	TRBV6-1	NA	TRBJ2-7	TGTGCCAGCAGTGATTACGGGACAGCATACTACGAGCAGTACTTC	CASSDYGTAYYEQYF
NA	TRBV7-3	once	TRBJ2-7	TGTGCCAGCAGCTTAACCAACCTGGACGAGCAGTACTTC	CASSLTNLDEQYF
TRBD1	TRBV25-1	NA	TRBJ2-2	TGTGCCAGCAGTGAGACAGGGAGCCTTTTGGCCGGGGAGCTGTTTTTT	CASSETGSLLAGELFF
NA	TRBV6-5	NA	TRBJ2-7	TGTGCCAGCAGGCCCGTACGCCCCTACGAGCAGTACTTC	CASRPVRPYEQYF
NA	TRBV19	NA	TRBJ2-3	TGTGCCAGTAGTACCAGGGACGTGGGCACAGATACGCAGTATTTT	CASSTRDVGTDTQYF
NA	TRBV4-1	NA	TRBJ1-1	TGCGCCAGCAGTCCGGGGGCACTGAACACTGAAGCTTTCTTT	CASSPGALNTEAFF
NA	TRBV23-1	NA	TRBJ2-7	TGCGCCAGCAGTAAGAGGGAAGATGGAAAACTCTACGAGCAGTACTTC	CASSKREDGKLYEQYF
TRBD1	TRBV6-5	NA	TRBJ2-1	TGTGCCAGCAGTTACGGGACAGGGGACAATGAGCAGTTCTTC	CASSYGTGDNEQFF
NA	TRBV27	NA	TRBJ1-4	TGTGCCAGCAGTTTATTGCCCCCAAGGGGTGAAAAACTGTTTTTT	CASSLLPPRGEKLFF
TRBD2	TRBV28	once	TRBJ2-3	TGTGCCAGCAGTTTAGGTGCTAGCGGTTTCACAGATACGCAGTATTTT	CASSLGASGFTDTQYF
TRBD1	TRBV4-3	NA	TRBJ2-7	TGCGCCAGCAGCCAAGCTGACAGGGGAGGAGACGAGCAGTACTTC	CASSQADRGGDEQYF
TRBD1	TRBV5-6	once	TRBJ2-7	TGTGCCAGCAGCTTGGCCGCAGGACAGGTTACCTACGAGCAGTACTTC	CASSLAAGQVTYEQYF
NA	TRBV6-5	NA	TRBJ1-2	TGTGCCAGCAGTTACTCGTCGTTGAGAGGGGGCTACACCTTC	CASSYSSLRGGYTF
NA	TRBV7-7	NA	TRBJ2-5	TGTGCTAGCAGCTTACCACGCCGGGACGGAATTGAGGAGACCCAGTACTTC	CASSLPRRDGIEETQYF
NA	TRBV7-8	NA	TRBJ2-1	TGTGCCAGCAGCCCCACGACTCAAGAGCAGTTCTTC	CASSPTTQEQFF
TRBD2	TRBV14	NA	TRBJ2-7	TGTGCCAGCAGCCAAGGGGGGGGCTACGAGCAGTACTTC	CASSQGGGYEQYF
NA	TRBV13	NA	TRBJ1-2	TGTGCCAGCAACTCCGACTCAGGGACGGATGGCTACACCTTC	CASNSDSGTDGYTF
NA	TRBV29-1	NA	TRBJ2-7	TGCAGCGTTGAATATAGCGGTTCCTACGAGCAGTACTTC	CSVEYSGSYEQYF
TRBD1	TRBV7-2	NA	TRBJ1-5	TGTGCCAGCAGCTTAGGTACGACAGGGCTTCAGCCCCAGCATTTT	CASSLGTTGLQPQHF
NA	TRBV4-1	few	TRBJ1-5	TGCGCCAGCAGCCAAACTGTGGGCATCAATCAGCCCCAGCATTTT	CASSQTVGINQPQHF
NA	TRBV4-1	NA	TRBJ1-5	TGCGCCAGCAGCCAGGAAGTCCAAGGTATCCAGGACAACACGAATCAGCCCCAGCATTTT	CASSQEVQGIQDNTNQPQHF
NA	TRBV7-2	NA	TRBJ2-6	TGTGCCAGCAGCTTAAACCACGACGTCCTGACTTTC	CASSLNHDVLTF
NA	TRBV10-3	NA	TRBJ1-2	TGTGCCATCAGCGAAGGAGGGTACGGGTCTAACTATGGCTACACCTTC	CAISEGGYGSNYGYTF
NA	TRBV7-5	medium-sized	TRBJ1-1	TGTGCCAGAAGCGCCTCTGGGGGTAGAGCTTTCTTT	CARSASGGRAFF
NA	TRBV5-1	NA	TRBJ1-2	TGCGCCAGCAGCTTGGGGGACGGAACCTCTAACTATGGCTACACCTTC	CASSLGDGTSNYGYTF
TRBD2	TRBV11-2	NA	TRBJ2-5	TGTGCCAGCAGCTCCAATAGCGGGGGTTTAGGAGAGACCCAGTACTTC	CASSSNSGGLGETQYF
TRBD1	TRBV7-9	once	TRBJ1-2	TGTGCCAGCAGCCCCCCCTTGGACAGGGGGCGGTATGGCTACACCTTC	CASSPPLDRGRYGYTF
NA	TRBV9	NA	TRBJ1-2	TGTGCCAGCAGCGGGCCCCTTCCAGGGACCTATGGCTACACCTTC	CASSGPLPGTYGYTF
NA	TRBV19	NA	TRBJ2-1	TGTGCCAGTAGTATATCGGATTATGTCTACAATGAGCAGTTCTTC	CASSISDYVYNEQFF
TRBD1	TRBV2	NA	TRBJ2-7	TGTGCCAGCAGTGAATGGACAGGGCGAAGCTCCTACGAGCAGTACTTC	CASSEWTGRSSYEQYF
NA	TRBV2	NA	TRBJ2-7	TGTGCCAGCAGTGAAGGGTACGAGCAGTACTTC	CASSEGYEQYF